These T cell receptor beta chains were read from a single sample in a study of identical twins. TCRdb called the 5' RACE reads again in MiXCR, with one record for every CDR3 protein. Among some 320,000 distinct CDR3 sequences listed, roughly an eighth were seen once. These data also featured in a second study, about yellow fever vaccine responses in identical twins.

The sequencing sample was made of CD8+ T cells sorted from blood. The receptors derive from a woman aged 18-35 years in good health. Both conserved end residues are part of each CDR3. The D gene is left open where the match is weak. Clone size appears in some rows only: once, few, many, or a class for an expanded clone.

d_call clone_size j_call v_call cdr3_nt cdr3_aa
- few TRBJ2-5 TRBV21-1 TGTGCCAGCAGCAAAGCCGCAGGGAAGGAGACCCAGTACTTC CASSKAAGKETQYF
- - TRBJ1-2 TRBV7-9 TGTGCCAGCAGCCTCCAACAAGGGCGAGAAGGCTACACCTTC CASSLQQGREGYTF
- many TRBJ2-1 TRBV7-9 TGTGCCAGCACCCCGGGGGCGGGAGAGCAGTTCTTC CASTPGAGEQFF
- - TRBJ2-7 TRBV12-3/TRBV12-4 TGTGCCAGCAGTAACGGCATCTACTCCTACGAGCAGTACTTC CASSNGIYSYEQYF
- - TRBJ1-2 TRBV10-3 TGTGCCATCAGTGAGTCGTTGGTAACTAACTATGGCTACACCTTC CAISESLVTNYGYTF
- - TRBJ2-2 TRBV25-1 TGTGCCAGCAGTGAATTCGGCAGGTCCCAACCTATTTCCGCGAACACCGGGGAGCTGTTTTTT CASSEFGRSQPISANTGELFF
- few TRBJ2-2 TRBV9 TGTGCCAGCAGCGTAGAAAGGGGACCCGGGGAGCTGTTTTTT CASSVERGPGELFF
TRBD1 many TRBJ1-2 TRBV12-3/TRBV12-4 TGTGCCAGCAGCGGAGGGACAGGAATTATTGGCTACACCTTC CASSGGTGIIGYTF
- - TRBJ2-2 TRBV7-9 TGTGCCAGCAGCTCCAGGATCACGAACACCGGGGAGCTGTTTTTT CASSSRITNTGELFF
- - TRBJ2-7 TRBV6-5 TGTGCCAGCAGCATAGGGGAGGGACAAGGCTACGAGCAGTACTTC CASSIGEGQGYEQYF
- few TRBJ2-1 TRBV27 TGTGCCAGCAGTTTGCAGGGGTTAGGTGATGAGCAGTTCTTC CASSLQGLGDEQFF
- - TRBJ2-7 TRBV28 TGTGCCAGCACCTTTTGGGGAGGACAGATCTACGAGCAGTACTTC CASTFWGGQIYEQYF
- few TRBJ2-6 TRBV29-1 TGCAGCGTTTGGGCCGGGGCCAACGTCCTGACTTTC CSVWAGANVLTF
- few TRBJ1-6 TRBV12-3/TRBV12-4 TGTGCCAGCAGTTTTCCGGCCGGGGATAGAGAATATAATTCACCCCTCCACTTT CASSFPAGDREYNSPLHF